A single sample is the source of the 29 T cell receptor beta chains below, sequenced in a study of identical twins. TCRdb used MiXCR to reprocess the 5' RACE reads, holding one entry per CDR3 protein. The profile shows 450,000 or so distinct CDR3 sequences, about a fifth of them singletons. The specimen was naive T cells sorted from blood. The receptors were sampled from a middle-aged man in good health.

This clonotype has ten or more counts. V gene TRBV28 combines with J gene TRBJ2-3; a weak D match, TRBD1 (6 bases). Germline V gene data show CDR1 as MDHEN and CDR2 as SYDVKM. V lost 8 bases and J lost 2, with 14 bases in between. This CDR3 has 14 amino acids. CDR3 region: CASAAGADTDTQYF. The CDR3 DNA reads TGTGCCAGCGCGGCAGGGGCAGACACAGATACGCAGTATTTT.

This clonotype came up many times. The genes are TRBV7-8 and TRBJ2-3; D possibly corresponds to TRBD2 (5 bases). The length of the CDR3 is 19 residues. CDR1 and CDR2 (germline): SGHVS, FQNEAQ. V lost 4 bases and J lost 0, with 23 bases in between. For the CDR3, the DNA is TGTGCCAGCAGCTACGATCGGCCTGTATTGAGGGCTAGCACAGATACGCAGTATTTT. As protein: CASSYDRPVLRASTDTQYF.

This clonotype has only a few counts. The V call is TRBV4-3, the J call TRBJ2-3; D is unresolved. Germline loops: CDR1 LGHNA, CDR2 YSLEER. The CDR3 loop spans 16 amino acids. Trimming took 0 bases from V and 1 from J, leaving 11 bases between them. This CDR3 reads CASSQDVTPRTDTQYF. The CDR3 nucleotides are TGCGCCAGCAGCCAAGATGTTACGCCACGCACAGATACGCAGTATTTT.

V and J are TRBV4-1 and TRBJ1-4; D is unclear. Per the germline V gene, CDR1 is MGHRA and CDR2 is YSYEKL. There are 14 residues in the CDR3. Trimming shortened V by 2 bases and J by 5 bases, and 9 bases separated the two germline ends. CDR3 sequence reads: CASSQSGFNEKLFF. CDR3 coding DNA: TGCGCCAGCAGCCAATCCGGATTCAATGAAAAACTGTTTTTT.

In this sample, this clonotype turned up a few times. Possible read error: a much larger clone is one base away. The V call is TRBV12-3 or TRBV12-4, the J call TRBJ1-2, with D perhaps TRBD1 (5 bases). CDR3 size: 13 residues. CDR3 nucleotide sequence: TGTGCCAGCAGTGCCAGGGTCGGGGAGGGCTGCACCTTC. Translating gives CASSARVGEGCTF.

This sequence joins TRBV7-2 and TRBJ2-5, with 9 bases identical to TRBD1. This CDR3 has 15 amino acids. The germline CDR1 and CDR2 sequences are SGHTA and FQGNSA. V lost 3 bases to trimming and J lost 0 bases; unmatched junction nucleotides: 2. The CDR3 protein is CASSFGDRDQETQYF. The CDR3 DNA reads TGTGCCAGCAGCTTCGGGGACAGGGACCAAGAGACCCAGTACTTC.

This clonotype was seen repeatedly, ten times or more. V gene TRBV10-3 combines with J gene TRBJ2-1; 7 bases are a match to TRBD2. Looked up from germline, CDR1 is ENHRY and CDR2 is SYGVKD. The CDR3 covers 15 residues. Trimming at V came to 0 bases and at J to 7 bases, leaving 6 bases not matched to a gene. CDR3 loop: CAISESGGGRNEQFF. The DNA for the CDR3 is TGTGCCATCAGTGAGTCTGGGGGAGGGAGGAATGAGCAGTTCTTC.

This clonotype has a handful of counts. This sequence joins TRBV6-5 and TRBJ1-6, with 9 bases aligning to TRBD1. V was pared by 3 bases and J by 7 bases, with 13 bases of the junction left unmatched. Germline V gene data show CDR1 as MNHEY and CDR2 as SVGAGI. This CDR3 is built from 18 residues. In DNA form, the CDR3 reads TGTGCCAGCAGTTATTCCTTAACAGGGGGCGCGGAGAATTCACCCCTCCACTTT. Translating it yields CASSYSLTGGAENSPLHF.

This clonotype was found a few times. The J gene is TRBJ2-7, the V gene TRBV24-1; 10 positions match TRBD1. Germline CDR1 and CDR2: KGHDR and SFDVKD. The V and J ends lost 7 bases and 2 bases, in that order; junction bases with no gene match: 28. The CDR3 length is 22 residues. The CDR3 DNA follows: TGTGCCACCAGACACTCTGAGGAGGGTACTGGCGTTCCGGGACAGGGGACCTACGAGCAGTACTTC. Its protein is CATRHSEEGTGVPGQGTYEQYF.

In this sample, this clonotype turned up many times. The V call is TRBV4-3, the J call TRBJ2-7; possibly TRBD1 for D (6 bases). Looked up from germline, CDR1 is LGHNA and CDR2 is YSLEER. The CDR3 is made up of 15 amino acids. V was shortened by 0 bases and J by 2 bases, with 11 bases between the two germline ends. The CDR3 sequence is CASSQDGTSAYEQYF. The CDR3 DNA sequence: TGCGCCAGCAGCCAAGATGGGACAAGCGCCTACGAGCAGTACTTC.

This clonotype was counted only a few times. The chain joins TRBV20-1 to TRBJ2-1; D gene ambiguous. This CDR3 is 13 amino acids long. Trimming stripped 5 bases from V and 8 bases from J, with 16 bases between. CDR1 DFQATT and CDR2 SNEGSKA come from the germline V gene (reference sequence). The CDR3 region is CSAFRAAGDEQFF. CDR3 sequence (DNA): TGCAGTGCTTTCCGGGCCGCTGGGGATGAGCAGTTCTTC.

The CDR3 region is CASSFIRGPGANVLTF. The CDR3 nucleotides are TGTGCCAGCAGTTTCATCAGGGGGCCTGGGGCCAACGTCCTGACTTTC. V and J are TRBV27 and TRBJ2-6, with 8 bases fitting TRBD1. Germline V gene data show CDR1 as MNHEY and CDR2 as SMNVEV (reference sequence). The V and J ends lost 3 bases and 2 bases, in that order; junction bases with no gene match: 3. The CDR3 extends over 16 amino acids.

This clonotype came up many times. In DNA, the CDR3 is TGCGCCAGCAGCTTGGAAATTAGGGGGCTGGACACTGAAGCTTTCTTT. Protein product: CASSLEIRGLDTEAFF. The gene calls are TRBV5-1 and TRBJ1-1; TRBD1 matches at 7 bases. CDR3 length: 16 amino acids. Germline V gene sequence: CDR1 SGHRS, CDR2 YFSETQ. Trimming removed 0 bases from V and 3 bases from J; junction bases left unmatched: 8.

The chain links TRBV20-1 to TRBJ2-7; D is ambiguous. In germline, CDR1 is DFQATT, CDR2 SNEGSKA (reference sequence). Deletions cut 6 bases from V and 4 bases from J, with 10 bases between. This CDR3 comprises 11 residues. CDR3 protein: CSAPDVYEQYF. CDR3 in DNA: TGCAGTGCGCCGGATGTATACGAGCAGTACTTC.

This clonotype was detected a few times. The genes are TRBV24-1 and TRBJ2-2; D might be TRBD2 (5 bases). Germline assignment: CDR1 KGHDR and CDR2 SFDVKD. With 6 bases removed from V and 2 bases from J, the gap between germline ends came to 9 bases. This CDR3 has 14 residues. The chain's CDR3 is CATSNPGNTGELFF. The CDR3 DNA follows: TGTGCCACCAGTAATCCGGGAAACACCGGGGAGCTGTTTTTT.

The chain couples TRBV7-2 to TRBJ2-5, with TRBD1 matching over 7 bases. Germline V CDR1 and CDR2: SGHTA, FQGNSA. V lost 5 bases to trimming and J lost 6 bases; unmatched junction nucleotides: 9. There are 14 residues in the CDR3. CDR3 DNA: TGTGCCAGCAGCGAGGGACAGTTGGCTAAGACCCAGTACTTC. Protein product: CASSEGQLAKTQYF.

This clonotype was recorded many times. The chain recombines TRBV14 with TRBJ2-5, with TRBD1 identical over 8 bases. The germline V gene has CDR1 SGHDN and CDR2 FVKESK. With V trimmed by 4 bases and J by 5 bases, 3 bases remained unmatched. There are 13 residues in the CDR3. Written as DNA, the CDR3 is TGTGCCAGCAGCCCGCGGACAGGGGAGACCCAGTACTTC. Translation gives CASSPRTGETQYF.

The gene calls are TRBV6-5 and TRBJ1-4, with D perhaps matching TRBD1 (5 bases). The CDR3 extends over 15 amino acids. Germline assignment: CDR1 MNHEY and CDR2 SVGAGI. The V end lost 4 bases, the J end lost 4 bases, and 13 bases lay between the germline ends. The CDR3 region has the DNA TGTGCCAGCAGTTCCGGGGGGGTTGGTAATGAAAAACTGTTTTTT. It is translated as CASSSGGVGNEKLFF.

This chain links TRBV3-1 with TRBJ2-7; 10 bases fit TRBD2. There are 15 residues in the CDR3. CDR1 and CDR2 (germline): LGHDT, YNNKEL (reference sequence). Losses at the gene ends were 2 bases for V and 1 base for J; bases not matched to a gene: 2. The DNA of the CDR3 is TGTGCCAGCAGCCAATCTAGCGGGGGATCCTACGAGCAGTACTTC. Its translation is CASSQSSGGSYEQYF.

This clonotype came up a few times. The J gene is TRBJ2-1, the V gene TRBV20-1; 7 nucleotides agree with TRBD2. V lost 6 bases and J lost 9; bases outside the gene matches: 14. Per the germline V gene, CDR1 is DFQATT and CDR2 is SNEGSKA (reference sequence). CDR3 size: 14 residues. CDR3 in amino acids: CSANRESGEGEQFF. DNA of the CDR3: TGCAGTGCAAACCGAGAGAGCGGGGAGGGTGAGCAGTTCTTC.

This clonotype showed up just a few times. This chain links TRBV6-1 with TRBJ2-1; 7 positions match TRBD2. V was pared by 6 bases and J by 1 base, with 9 bases of the junction left unmatched. CDR3 size: 16 residues. Germline V gene lookup returns CDR1 MNHNS and CDR2 SASEGT. CDR3 amino acids: CASRLSGLVSYNEQFF. CDR3 nucleotide sequence: TGTGCCAGCAGGTTAAGCGGACTAGTTTCCTACAATGAGCAGTTCTTC.

The table lists this clonotype with a few counts. CDR3 in amino acids: CASSQDLASNEQFF. CDR3 in DNA: TGCGCCAGCAGCCAAGATTTGGCAAGCAATGAGCAGTTCTTC. V and J are TRBV4-3 and TRBJ2-1, with D uncertain. This CDR3 comprises 14 residues. Between the trimmed V and J ends, which lost 0 bases and 6 bases, there was a span of 9 bases. Germline loops: CDR1 LGHNA, CDR2 YSLEER.

This clonotype was picked up a small number of times. This chain connects TRBV7-2 to TRBJ2-7; TRBD1 might be the D (5 bases). Germline V gives CDR1 SGHTA, CDR2 FQGNSA. The CDR3 is made up of 14 amino acids. V was pared by 2 bases and J by 2 bases, with 10 bases between. CDR3 DNA: TGTGCCAGCAGCTTAAGTTCACAGGCCTACGAGCAGTACTTC. Protein: CASSLSSQAYEQYF.

The chain combines TRBV5-4 with TRBJ2-1; the match to TRBD1 covers 8 bases. Trimming took 5 bases from V and 9 from J; bases not matched to a gene: 7. Germline V lookup: CDR1 SGHNT, CDR2 YYREEE (reference sequence). The CDR3 has 13 amino acids. CDR3 protein: CASRVDRAGEQFF. For the CDR3, the DNA is TGTGCCAGCAGGGTGGACAGGGCGGGTGAGCAGTTCTTC. The whole variable domain, remainder taken from reference TRBV5-4 and TRBJ2-1, is ETGVTQSPTHLIKTRGQQVTLRCSSQSGHNTVSWYQQALGQGPQFIFQYYREEENGRGNFPPRFSGLQFPNYSSELNVNALELDDSALYLCASRVDRAGEQFFGPGTRLTVL.

There are a few counts of this clonotype. The V call is TRBV20-1, the J call TRBJ2-1; weak D call: TRBD2 (6 bases). The CDR3 is 15 residues long. Trimming left V 3 bases short and J 1 base short, with 13 bases between. CDR1 DFQATT and CDR2 SNEGSKA come from the germline V gene (reference sequence). CDR3 sequence: CSARVGGSSYNEQFF. DNA of the CDR3: TGCAGTGCTAGGGTGGGAGGATCGTCCTACAATGAGCAGTTCTTC.

There are a few counts of this clonotype. The CDR3 sequence: CSVEAPLVGPPGSYTF. The CDR3 bases are TGCAGCGTTGAAGCCCCTCTTGTGGGCCCCCCAGGGAGCTACACCTTC. The genes are TRBV29-1 and TRBJ1-2, with D possibly matching TRBD1 (5 bases). This CDR3 comprises 16 residues. The ends were cut back, 1 base at V and 9 bases at J, with 24 bases in the middle. Germline V CDR1 and CDR2: SQVTM, ANQGSEA. The full variable domain, with the rest looked up from reference TRBV29-1 and TRBJ1-2, is SAVISQKPSRDICQRGTSLTIQCQVDSQVTMMFWYRQQPGQSLTLIATANQGSEATYESGFVIDKFPISRPNLTFSTLTVSNMSPEDSSIYLCSVEAPLVGPPGSYTFGSGTRLTVV.

This chain uses TRBV11-2 with TRBJ2-5; D is perhaps TRBD2 (5 bases). This CDR3 is built from 16 residues. Germline CDR1 SGHAT, CDR2 FQNNGV. The V end lost 4 bases, the J end lost 5 bases, and 20 bases lay between the germline ends. The CDR3 coding sequence is TGTGCCAGCAGCTCATTCCCCGTAGGGAGAGGGGAGACCCAGTACTTC. It specifies CASSSFPVGRGETQYF.

About this clonotype itself: A single base separates this from a much larger clone, so it may be a read error. V and J are TRBV20-1 and TRBJ2-3, with TRBD2 identical over 12 bases. V lost 5 bases to trimming and J lost 2 bases; unmatched junction nucleotides: 5. From germline, CDR1 is DFQATT and CDR2 SNEGSKA (reference sequence). The CDR3 is 15 residues long. The CDR3 DNA reads TGCAGTGCTGGAGGACTAGCGGGATACACAGATACGCAGTATTTT. Residues: CSAGGLAGYTDTQYF.

This clonotype was seen a few times. The rearrangement joins TRBV10-3 to TRBJ1-1; weak D call: TRBD1 (6 bases). The CDR3 is 15 amino acids. V was pared by 10 bases and J by 1 base, with 19 bases between. The germline V gene has CDR1 ENHRY and CDR2 SYGVKD. The CDR3, as DNA: TGTGCCACCCAGCCCGGACAGTTCGGGAACACTGAAGCTTTCTTT. It yields the protein CATQPGQFGNTEAFF.